The text below deals with one TCR beta chain. It lacks a known antigen. Base qualities were left out, and no much larger clone turns up one base away. This specimen belongs to a study of blood T cell repertoires in COVID-19 (dated by TCRdb to 2018 to 2020). Regarding the study in general: Collaborator samples came from the United States, Italy and Spain and covered acute and convalescent phases of COVID-19. Where available, HLA class I and class II types were taken from metadata supplied by the sample provider and were not determined by assay-based typing. The samples were drawn from two sources: the first 160 participants of the ongoing ImmuneRACE study, and approximately 1,300 subjects contributed by 6 global collaborators. Deeply sampled blood TCRbeta repertoires from subjects exposed to, actively infected with, or recovered from COVID-19 were included in the dataset. The material from the prospective study consisted of cDNA or gDNA derived from T cells, B-cell-depleted T cells, or PBMCs. A freely available public database, intended as a resource for researchers studying the immune response to SARS-CoV-2, is where the repertoires were released. Sample metadata almost always included a de-identified subject ID, COVID-19 status, age in years and sex.

A second Seattle source provided samples from volunteer blood donors who had recovered from COVID-19. Whole blood was collected in K2EDTA tubes by collaborating institutions according to the institutions' own protocols. Collaborator samples were shipped for TCRbeta analysis as frozen whole blood, isolated PBMCs, or DNA extracted from either sample type. TCRbeta CDR3 regions were amplified from genomic DNA by means of the immunoSEQ Assay, a bias-controlled multiplex PCR. In the paper's pipeline: Nucleated cell counts per sample were estimated from amplification of reference gene primers within the assay. Sequence reads were collapsed and filtered to measure the absolute abundance of every unique TCRbeta CDR3 rearrangement. Productive Simpson clonality was computed per sample as the square root of Simpson's diversity index over productive rearrangements. The source is immuneACCESS, and TCRdb retained only in-frame sequences with V and J called. Part of the clones is not carried over; for the studies checked, unresolved V genes explain less than half of this, and the remainder is unexplained. From that table come the V and J calls and clone size; the DNA was used to work out D and trimming. The sample contains about 230,000 clones, 80% to 90% of them found a single time. The biggest ten clones account for 1.4% of the sample.

Looking up the germline V gene (reference sequence) yields CDR1 SGHAT and CDR2 FQDESV. Relative to germline, V is 0 bases shorter and J is 11 bases shorter, with 10 bases between their ends. Inclusive of the bounding cysteine and phenylalanine, the CDR3 is 12 residues long. Only the CDR3 portion is preserved as DNA: 36 bases, with reading frame beginning at the first base. General conclusions and limits of the study: How much clinical and demographic metadata was included differed by source and by participant, and the metadata was provided uncurated.

This clonotype originated in a woman between 35 and 50 years old who had recovered from COVID-19. The chain is encoded by TRBV11-1 joined to TRBJ1-1; the D gene is perhaps TRBD1, on 6 matching bases. Sequencing input: peripheral blood. In nucleotides, the sequence is TGTGCCAGCAGCTTAGCAGGGGGAAGTGCTTTCTTT. Translated, this is CASSLAGGSAFF.